These T cell receptor beta chains were read from a single sample in a study of OX40 agonist ivuxolimab in advanced cancers. This table comes from immunoSEQ multiplex PCR, and its TCRdb copy is limited to in-frame clones, with some not included. The sample has roughly 50,000 clones, about nine tenths seen once. Sample: CD4+ or CD8+ T cells sorted from blood, taken in a trial of the OX40 agonist ivuxolimab. These receptors were taken from an adult with an advanced solid tumor such as melanoma, head and neck, liver or kidney cancer. Both conserved end residues are part of each CDR3. Each record gives: D gene, clone size, J gene, V gene, CDR3 protein, CDR3 DNA. A D gene is named only where the DNA matches it firmly. Some rows mark clone size as missing; the rest say once, few, many or name a class of expanded clone.

. . TRBJ1-1 TRBV13 CASSLEPEAFF TGTGCCAGCAGCTTAGAACCTGAAGCTTTCTTT
. . TRBJ2-5 TRBV28 CASSVDGQLQETQYF TGTGCCAGCAGTGTCGACGGACAGCTCCAAGAGACCCAGTACTTC
. . TRBJ2-7 TRBV5-5 CASSRDFSTYEQYF TGTGCCAGCAGCCGGGACTTCTCCACCTACGAGCAGTACTTC
. . TRBJ1-1 TRBV4-1 CASSQDLSTEAFF TGCGCCAGCAGCCAAGACCTCAGCACTGAAGCTTTCTTT
. . TRBJ1-5 TRBV7-8 CASSLEGTGNDFSNQPQHF TGTGCCAGCAGCTTAGAAGGGACGGGAAACGATTTTAGCAATCAGCCCCAGCATTTT
. once TRBJ2-1 TRBV6-6 CASTYTPVANEQFF TGTGCCAGCACTTATACCCCTGTCGCCAATGAGCAGTTCTTC
. once TRBJ2-2 TRBV5-1 CASSLLGAGELFF TGCGCCAGCAGCTTGTTGGGCGCCGGGGAGCTGTTTTTT
. . TRBJ2-7 TRBV27 CASSLSGGQDEQYF TGTGCCAGCAGTTTATCAGGAGGGCAGGACGAGCAGTACTTC
TRBD1 . TRBJ1-5 TRBV4-1 CASSQDRAATGRGQPQHF TGCGCCAGCAGCCAAGATCGGGCCGCGACAGGGAGGGGTCAGCCCCAGCATTTT
. . TRBJ2-2 TRBV2 CASSEEIRTDNTGELFF TGTGCCAGCAGTGAAGAGATCCGGACAGACAACACCGGGGAGCTGTTTTTT
. . TRBJ2-3 TRBV15 CATSRVRAGTDTQYF TGTGCCACCAGCAGAGTGAGGGCCGGCACAGATACGCAGTATTTT
TRBD2 . TRBJ2-1 TRBV5-1 CASRSGGSEQFF TGCGCCAGCAGAAGCGGGGGGAGTGAGCAGTTCTTC
. . TRBJ2-7 TRBV10-1 CASSVGGSYEQYF TGCGCCAGCAGTGTCGGGGGTTCCTACGAGCAGTACTTC
TRBD1 . TRBJ1-6 TRBV27 CASTRDRGGSPLHF TGTGCCAGCACGAGGGACAGGGGGGGATCACCCCTCCACTTT
TRBD2 . TRBJ2-2 TRBV9 CASSASTSGGRNTGELFF TGTGCCAGCAGCGCATCGACTAGCGGGGGGAGGAACACCGGGGAGCTGTTTTTT
TRBD2 . TRBJ2-2 TRBV2 CASSEYLAGALNTGELFF TGTGCCAGCAGTGAATATCTAGCGGGGGCCTTGAACACCGGGGAGCTGTTTTTT
. . TRBJ1-5 TRBV28 CASSLSVSRTGDQPQHF TGTGCCAGCAGTTTATCTGTTAGCCGGACGGGAGATCAGCCCCAGCATTTT
. . TRBJ1-1 TRBV7-9 CASSLEPEAFF TGTGCCAGCAGCTTAGAGCCTGAAGCTTTCTTT
TRBD1 . TRBJ1-1 TRBV13 CASSNRQGYMNTEAFF TGTGCCAGCAGCAACCGACAGGGATACATGAACACTGAAGCTTTCTTT
. . TRBJ2-1 TRBV10-3 CAISESSGGSYNEQFF TGTGCCATCAGTGAGAGTAGCGGTGGCTCCTACAATGAGCAGTTCTTC
. . TRBJ1-5 TRBV6-1 CASDGDYSNQPQHF TGTGCCAGCGATGGAGACTATAGCAATCAGCCCCAGCATTTT
. . TRBJ2-1 TRBV10-1 CASSDEGGSYNEQFF TGCGCCAGCAGTGACGAGGGGGGCTCCTACAATGAGCAGTTCTTC
. . TRBJ2-3 TRBV15 CATSREQGGGADTQYF TGTGCCACCAGCAGAGAACAGGGAGGAGGAGCAGATACGCAGTATTTT
TRBD2 . TRBJ2-1 TRBV27 CASSSRLAGGPNEQFF TGTGCCAGCAGTTCGCGACTAGCGGGGGGGCCCAATGAGCAGTTCTTC
TRBD2 . TRBJ2-5 TRBV7-9 CASSLVNSGADLETQYF TGTGCCAGCAGCTTAGTTAACAGCGGGGCGGACCTGGAGACCCAGTACTTC
TRBD2 . TRBJ2-1 TRBV29-1 CSVDGGFYNEQFF TGCAGCGTTGACGGGGGGTTCTACAATGAGCAGTTCTTC
TRBD1 once TRBJ2-2 TRBV19 CASKGQGTGELFF TGTGCCAGTAAGGGACAGGGTACCGGGGAGCTGTTTTTT
. . TRBJ2-1 TRBV9 CASSSTGTNEQFF TGTGCCAGCAGCTCTACAGGGACCAATGAGCAGTTCTTC
. . TRBJ1-2 TRBV10-2 CASSVGPYRGYTF TGCGCCAGCAGTGTCGGTCCCTATAGGGGCTACACCTTC
. . TRBJ2-5 TRBV10-2 CASSGRQKETQYF TGCGCCAGCAGTGGTCGGCAGAAAGAGACCCAGTACTTC
. . TRBJ1-2 TRBV6-1 CASEGNQDYGYTF TGTGCCAGCGAGGGAAATCAGGATTATGGCTACACCTTC
. once TRBJ2-7 TRBV9 CASSVEEGQDYEQYF TGTGCCAGCAGCGTAGAGGAGGGCCAGGACTACGAGCAGTACTTC
. . TRBJ1-5 TRBV4-1 CASSQDSRAYQPQHF TGCGCCAGCAGCCAAGATTCCAGGGCCTATCAGCCCCAGCATTTT
. . TRBJ1-1 TRBV27 CASSLSTRNTEAFF TGTGCCAGCAGTTTATCGACGAGGAACACTGAAGCTTTCTTT
TRBD1 few TRBJ1-2 TRBV29-1 CSVEEWDSQYGYTF TGCAGCGTTGAGGAATGGGACAGCCAGTATGGCTACACCTTC
. . TRBJ2-5 TRBV9 CASSRKGLDQETQYF TGTGCCAGCTCAAGAAAGGGACTTGATCAAGAGACCCAGTACTTC
TRBD1 . TRBJ1-1 TRBV18 CASSPGQSMNTEAFF TGTGCCAGCTCACCGGGACAGTCCATGAACACTGAAGCTTTCTTT
TRBD1 . TRBJ1-4 TRBV6-4 CASSDDREHGKLFF TGTGCCAGCAGTGACGACAGGGAGCATGGAAAACTGTTTTTT
TRBD2 . TRBJ2-3 TRBV6-6 CASSYSVGGEDTQYF TGTGCCAGCAGTTACTCGGTCGGGGGGGAAGATACGCAGTATTTT
. . TRBJ2-3 TRBV15 CATSRDPGGSTDTQYF TGTGCCACCAGCAGAGACCCGGGGGGCAGCACAGATACGCAGTATTTT
. . TRBJ1-3 TRBV11-2 CASWSSGNTIYF TGTGCCAGCTGGAGCTCTGGAAACACCATATATTTT
TRBD1 . TRBJ2-2 TRBV25-1 CASRGQGANTGELFF TGTGCCAGCAGGGGACAGGGGGCGAACACCGGGGAGCTGTTTTTT
. . TRBJ1-2 TRBV6-6 CASSYPDTPGYGYTF TGTGCCAGCAGTTACCCTGACACCCCTGGCTATGGCTACACCTTC